This T cell receptor (beta chain) was identified during a study of cytomegalovirus exposure and HLA in healthy donors. Study-wide findings and caveats: Most subjects' HLA-A and HLA-B alleles were reportedly predicted from TCR beta sequences.

This PCR relied on a set of 60 Vbeta primers and 13 Jbeta primers. Method: immunoSEQ multiplex PCR; TCRdb's copy keeps in-frame clones and lacks some. Of roughly 150,000 clones listed, less than 65% are singletons. CDR3 size: 14 residues. CDR1 and CDR2 (germline): LGHNA, YNFKEQ. V was clipped by 8 bases and J by 4 bases; unmatched bases: 10. A few counts support this clone. The antigen is unknown. The specimen sequenced was PBMCs. The source of this sequence is a woman aged 25 to 39 in good health and CMV-seropositive. The V call is TRBV4-2, the J call TRBJ1-1; 7 bases agree with TRBD1. The CDR3 loop reads CASSSNRGFTEAFF. CDR3 coding DNA: TGTGCCAGCTCTAGTAACAGGGGATTCACTGAAGCTTTCTTT.